This T cell receptor (beta chain) was profiled in a study of regulatory T cells in long-lasting Graves disease. This clonotype was detected many times. The target antigen is unknown. In building TCR beta libraries, iRepertoire HTBI primers were used together with Arm-PCR of CDR3 regions. A single record per CDR3 protein comes from TCRdb applying MiXCR to the multiplex PCR reads. Of about 470,000 distinct CDR3 sequences detected, less than 25% appear once; the ten largest clones hold 7.8%. The V and J ends lost 11 bases and 2 bases, in that order; junction bases with no gene match: 4. The CDR3 runs 12 residues. Per the germline V gene, CDR1 is MDHEN and CDR2 is SYDVKM. Findings and limits, study-wide: Limited samples may have lowered accuracy.

Time point described: persistent/refractory GD, antithyroid drugs over 5 years with positive TRAb. RNA extracted from PBMCs served as the sequencing template. The sequence was obtained from a female donor with Graves disease. The source was peripheral blood mononuclear cells (PBMCs), collected when the disease was refractory, from a patient treated with antithyroid drugs. The chain recombines TRBV28 with TRBJ2-7, with 9 bases matching TRBD2. Written as DNA, the CDR3 is TGTGCCGTTAGCGGGAGTCCCTACGAGCAGTACTTC. It codes for CAVSGSPYEQYF.